The source of this T cell receptor (beta chain) is a study of Graves' ophthalmopathy and Graves' hyperthyroidism (dated 2018 in TCRdb). Background on the whole study: Peripheral blood was collected before any treatment was given, at the time of initial diagnosis. TCR beta repertoire signatures were used to distinguish Graves' ophthalmopathy from Graves' hyperthyroidism and to predict progression to ophthalmopathy. In total, 135 blood samples were TCR-sequenced: approximately 40 ophthalmopathy, some 75 hyperthyroidism and some 17 hyperthyroidism-to-ophthalmopathy patients. To explore V-J signatures that separate ophthalmopathy from hyperthyroidism, a discovery set of about a hundred patients was enrolled, consisting of 40 to 45 with ophthalmopathy and around 57 with stable hyperthyroidism. The independent validation cohort included roughly 19 hyperthyroidism patients plus 17 patients who later progressed from hyperthyroidism to ophthalmopathy. In five or six hyperthyroidism patients, T-cell repertoires of thyroid tissue and blood were compared. Following sampling, methimazole starting at 30 mg daily was administered to hyperthyroidism patients, and high-dose intravenous methylprednisolone was administered to ophthalmopathy patients. The 75 to 100 discovery patients were randomly split 7:3 into training and test sets. General conclusions and limits of the study: No statistical method was used to set the sample size in advance, and the investigators knew which group each participant was assigned to. The 13-signature model separated ophthalmopathy from stable hyperthyroidism with approximately 90% sensitivity and less than 83% specificity in cross-validation, and 80%/75% in the test set. Among expanded thyroid clonotypes with frequency above 0.001, most also showed up in blood, which suggests that blood repertoires may reflect the thyroid immune response. In validation, the model predicted ophthalmopathy progression with 55% to 71% sensitivity and 72% to 80% specificity; more than ten predicted patients were CT-confirmed with GO in a median of approximately six months.

In the germline V gene, CDR1 corresponds to MNHEY and CDR2 to SVGEGT. Trimming removed 6 bases from V and 2 bases from J, leaving 14 bases between the germline ends. From the cysteine up to the phenylalanine, the CDR3 has a length of 15 residues. Just CDR3 DNA is preserved here, 45 bases in frame from base 1. Concerning this clonotype itself: The antigen this receptor binds is unknown. No clone much larger than this one lies a single base away; base qualities are absent.

TCR beta CDR3 regions were amplified from RNA transcripts for repertoire sequencing. The first round was an RT-PCR using HTBI primers with the Qiagen OneStep RT-PCR kit, and this first round was followed by a second-round multiplex PCR, then size selection and purification. Libraries were sequenced paired-end with 100 bp reads on an Illumina HiSeq2000. From the authors' description of their analysis: SOAPnuke was used to process the reads, removing any read that contained adapters or uncalled bases, had a mean Phred below 15, or lacked an exact match to the constant primer or identifier. COPE v1.2.5 was used to merge the high-quality paired reads. Unique nucleotide sequences were defined as clonotypes and aligned to IMGT TRB V, D and J references using MiTCR v1.1. The analysis was limited to V-J combinations with a frequency above 0.0001, which together covered around 99% of the repertoires. A TCR clonal expansion and chaos score per V-J combination was defined as the ratio of F50 clonal expansion to chaos observed in the TCRdist matrix. Welch's t-statistics and random forest were used to reduce features to approximately 13 V-J combinations, which were fed into a naive Bayes classifier. The similarity between thyroid and blood repertoires was quantified using the Morisita-Horn index. The public reads were reprocessed in TCRdb via fastp at Q25 and MiXCR, keeping in-frame beta chains. Rows are combined by CDR3 protein, so each entry shows the most common genes and DNA. Here the V and J calls rest on TCRdb's processing, not on the authors' analysis. This sample gives under 200,000 distinct CDR3 sequences in total; 30% to 45% of them show up just once. The top ten clones comprise about 5.8% of the sample.

Ophthalmopathy patients had moderately to severely active disease, Clinical Activity Score of at least 3, NOSPECS grade of at least 4, and disease duration under 3 months. Patients with other autoimmune diseases, uncontrolled infections, pregnancy or lactation were excluded. Clinical symptoms, serum thyroxine, TRAb, thyroid ultrasound and orbital computed tomography formed the basis of the diagnosis. Using Ficoll-Paque density gradient centrifugation, PBMCs were isolated from 9 to 10 ml of fresh peripheral blood. Trizol reagent was used to extract the total RNA, and its quality was then checked on an Agilent 2100 Bioanalyzer.

The receptor comes from a woman between 35 and 50 years old with Graves' ophthalmopathy. Donor details come from another sample of the same person, matched by shared clones. Recombination connected TRBV6-2 or TRBV6-3 to TRBJ1-5, with the D gene not confidently named. The sequenced sample consisted of peripheral blood. The sequenced DNA: TGTGCCAGCAGCTCGGGTTCTCGGGGCAATCAGCCCCAGCATTTT. This translates into CASSSGSRGNQPQHF.